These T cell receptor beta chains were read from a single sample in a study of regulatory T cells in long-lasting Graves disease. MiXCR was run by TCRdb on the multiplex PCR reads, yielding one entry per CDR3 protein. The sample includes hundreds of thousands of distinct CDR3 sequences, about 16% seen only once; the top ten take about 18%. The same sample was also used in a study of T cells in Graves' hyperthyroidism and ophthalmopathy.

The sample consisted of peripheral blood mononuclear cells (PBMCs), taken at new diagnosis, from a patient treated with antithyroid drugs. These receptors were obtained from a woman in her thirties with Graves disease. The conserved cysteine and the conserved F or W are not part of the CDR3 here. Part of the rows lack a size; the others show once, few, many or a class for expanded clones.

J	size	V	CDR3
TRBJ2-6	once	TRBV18	ASSSGGPGANVLT
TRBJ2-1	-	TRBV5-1	ASSVGLDNEQF
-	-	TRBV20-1	SVKRGSGHQETQY
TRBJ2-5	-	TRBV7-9	ASSPSGNLETQY
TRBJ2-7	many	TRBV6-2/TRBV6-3	ASSPATGAIYEQY
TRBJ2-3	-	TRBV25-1	ASSEFASGRSTDTQY
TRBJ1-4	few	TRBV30	AWNRDRANEKLF
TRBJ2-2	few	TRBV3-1	ASSQETDTGELF
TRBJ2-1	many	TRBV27	ASSFETGGAWDEQF
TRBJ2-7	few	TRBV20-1	SAPFTYEQY
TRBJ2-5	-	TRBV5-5	ASSPGTGSLETQY
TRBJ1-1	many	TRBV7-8	ASSPWGGATEAF
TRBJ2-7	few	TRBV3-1	ASSPHRGLEQY
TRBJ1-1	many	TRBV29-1	SVAGVLTLNTEAF
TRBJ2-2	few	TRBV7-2	ASSLVDRSIGELF
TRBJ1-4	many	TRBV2	ASSARQLFEKLF
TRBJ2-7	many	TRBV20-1	SARGSGSYEQY
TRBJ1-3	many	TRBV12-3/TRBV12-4	ASSFNGNTIY
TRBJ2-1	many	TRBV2	VSRQVGGGFLDNEQF
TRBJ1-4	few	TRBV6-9	ASSYTTNEKLF
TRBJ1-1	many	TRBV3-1	ASSYRESVEAF
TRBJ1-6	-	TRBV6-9	ASNYLTGASPLH
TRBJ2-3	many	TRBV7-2	ASSLSQRDTQY
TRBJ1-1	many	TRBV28	ASSSKGARTEAF
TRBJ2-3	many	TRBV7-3	ASSQSLRTGTDTQY
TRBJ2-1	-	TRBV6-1	ASSEASGAYNEQF
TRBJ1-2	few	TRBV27	ASSLNGPYGYT